The 14 T cell receptor beta chains below come from one sample, sequenced in a study of vaccination and CD4 T cells after COVID-19. Cultured CD4+ T cells had their DNA profiled by the Oncomine TCR Beta short-read assay. Using its own MiXCR run on the PCR reads, TCRdb lists one record per CDR3 protein. The table includes roughly 7,400 distinct CDR3 sequences, about two fifths detected once. No antigens are known for them. Treatment defined: roughly ten-day PBMC culture with coronavirus spike peptide pools or control peptides (ViraFEST assay). It was before the COVID-19 pandemic (2011-2018) that the unexposed donor's CD4+ T cells were collected. Sequenced input: CD4+ T cells from blood, cultured in vitro. The receptor source for this set is a human donor in good health.

In this sample, this clonotype turned up once. This chain connects TRBV7-8 to TRBJ2-7; 8 nucleotides match TRBD2. The CDR3 length is 18 residues. In germline, CDR1 is SGHVS, CDR2 FQNEAQ. V shed 1 base and J 2 bases; nucleotides not matched to a gene: 13. The CDR3 here is CASSLVRGGATAAYEQYF. The DNA of the CDR3 is TGTGCCAGCAGCTTAGTTCGGGGGGGGGCCACGGCAGCCTACGAGCAGTACTTC.

V and J are TRBV7-9 and TRBJ1-1; unclear D gene. Germline-derived CDR1 and CDR2 are SEHNR and FQNEAQ (reference sequence). This CDR3 region has 16 residues. The ends were cut back, 0 bases at V and 5 bases at J, with 16 bases in the middle. The CDR3 DNA follows: TGTGCCAGCAGCTTAGCAAGAGGGTCCGGAAGGACTGAAGCTTTCTTT. Amino acid sequence: CASSLARGSGRTEAFF.

This clonotype turned up a few times. The chain is built from TRBV27 and TRBJ1-1; no clear D gene. This CDR3 is built from 13 residues. Deletions cut 3 bases from V and 1 base from J, with 6 bases between. Germline V gene sequence: CDR1 MNHEY, CDR2 SMNVEV (reference sequence). As DNA, the CDR3 is TGTGCCAGCAGTTTCCTTTCGAACACTGAAGCTTTCTTT. It yields the protein CASSFLSNTEAFF.

This clonotype came up a few times. V and J are TRBV24-1 and TRBJ2-1; TRBD2 aligns across 9 bases. V was pared by 3 bases and J by 7 bases, with 3 bases of the junction left unmatched. This CDR3 contains 14 residues. Germline CDR1 reads KGHDR; CDR2 reads SFDVKD. CDR3 amino acids: CATSDPGLANEQFF. The CDR3 region has the DNA TGTGCCACCAGTGATCCGGGACTAGCTAATGAGCAGTTCTTC.

The chain links TRBV27 to TRBJ1-6; 9 bases are shared with TRBD1. Trimming cost V 5 bases and J 5 bases; bases outside gene matches: 4. CDR1 and CDR2 from the germline V gene are MNHEY and SMNVEV (reference sequence). The CDR3 has 15 residues. The CDR3 DNA is TGTGCCAGCAGTGCACGGACAGGGGATAATTCACCCCTCCACTTT. Translating it yields CASSARTGDNSPLHF.

The chain recombines TRBV5-1 with TRBJ2-3; 8 positions match TRBD2. The CDR3 extends over 15 amino acids. After removal of 7 bases from V and 2 bases from J, the junction contained 9 bases not matched to a gene. CDR1 SGHRS and CDR2 YFSETQ come from the germline V gene. CDR3: CASRRAGDTTDTQYF. The CDR3 nucleotides read TGCGCCAGCCGGAGAGCGGGGGATACCACAGATACGCAGTATTTT. Drawing the rest from reference TRBV5-1 and TRBJ2-3, the complete variable domain is KAGVTQTPRYLIKTRGQQVTLSCSPISGHRSVSWYQQTPGQGLQFLFEYFSETQRNKGNFPGRFSGRQFSNSRSEMNVSTLELGDSALYLCASRRAGDTTDTQYFGPGTRLTVL.

This clonotype was detected only a few times. The chain links TRBV25-1 to TRBJ1-2, with TRBD1 identical over 7 bases. V trimming: 4 bases; J trimming: 2 bases; junction bases outside the gene matches: 7. Looked up from germline, CDR1 is MGHDK and CDR2 is SYGVNS. CDR3 size: 15 residues. CDR3 loop: CASSARQGWNYGYTF. The CDR3 DNA sequence: TGTGCCAGCAGTGCTAGACAGGGATGGAACTATGGCTACACCTTC.

This clonotype has only a few counts. This sequence joins TRBV7-9 and TRBJ2-1; D remains unclear. From germline, CDR1 is SEHNR and CDR2 FQNEAQ (reference sequence). Trimming left V 1 base short and J 9 bases short, with 7 bases between. The CDR3 spans 12 residues. CDR3 in DNA: TGTGCCAGCAGCTTAGGGGTCTTTGAGCAGTTCTTC. Amino acid sequence: CASSLGVFEQFF.

This chain links TRBV28 with TRBJ2-7, with 8 bases matching TRBD2. V dropped 8 bases and J dropped 2; count of bases not matched to a gene: 5. The germline V gene encodes CDR1 MDHEN and CDR2 SYDVKM. This CDR3 spans 13 amino acids. The CDR3 DNA reads as TGTGCCAGCCTCTCCGGGGGGGCCTACGAGCAGTACTTC. This codes for CASLSGGAYEQYF.

This clonotype was observed a handful of times. The J gene is TRBJ2-5, the V gene TRBV5-1; no clear D. Germline loops: CDR1 SGHRS, CDR2 YFSETQ. V was pared by 4 bases and J by 0 bases, with 10 bases between. CDR3 length: 14 amino acids. The CDR3 region has the DNA TGCGCCAGCAGCCTCCGAAGGAACCAAGAGACCCAGTACTTC. It specifies CASSLRRNQETQYF.

The J gene is TRBJ2-6, the V gene TRBV19; TRBD1 aligns across 11 bases. Germline-derived CDR1 and CDR2 are LNHDA and SQIVND (reference sequence). CDR3 length: 15 residues. The V segment lost 8 bases and the J segment 0 bases; nucleotides outside the gene matches: 0. Here the CDR3 reads CASGTGGSGANVLTF. For the CDR3, the DNA is TGTGCCAGTGGGACAGGGGGCTCTGGGGCCAACGTCCTGACTTTC.

J is TRBJ1-1 and V is TRBV27; D not resolved. The length of the CDR3 is 15 residues. The V gene lost 6 bases and the J gene lost 0 bases, with 14 bases spanning the gap. From germline, CDR1 is MNHEY and CDR2 SMNVEV (reference sequence). CDR3 in DNA: TGTGCCAGCAGCCGCGGATTCGAAATGAACACTGAAGCTTTCTTT. Translation gives CASSRGFEMNTEAFF.

The chain joins TRBV2 to TRBJ2-2; D may be TRBD2 (7 bases). Germline CDR1 is SNHLY and CDR2 is FYNNEI. CDR3 length equals 16 residues. With 4 bases removed from V and 4 bases from J, the gap between germline ends came to 16 bases. The CDR3 here is CASSAGGGLFTGELFF. In DNA form, the CDR3 reads TGTGCCAGCAGTGCTGGGGGGGGGCTCTTCACCGGGGAGCTGTTTTTT.

The rearrangement joins TRBV29-1 to TRBJ1-1; maybe TRBD1 (5 bases). This CDR3 region has 15 residues. The germline gives CDR1 SQVTM, CDR2 ANQGSEA. V was trimmed by 5 bases and J by 5 bases, leaving 21 bases between them. The chain's CDR3 is CSVIYSLGVKTEAFF. The DNA for the CDR3 is TGCAGCGTTATTTACTCGTTGGGGGTCAAGACTGAAGCTTTCTTT.